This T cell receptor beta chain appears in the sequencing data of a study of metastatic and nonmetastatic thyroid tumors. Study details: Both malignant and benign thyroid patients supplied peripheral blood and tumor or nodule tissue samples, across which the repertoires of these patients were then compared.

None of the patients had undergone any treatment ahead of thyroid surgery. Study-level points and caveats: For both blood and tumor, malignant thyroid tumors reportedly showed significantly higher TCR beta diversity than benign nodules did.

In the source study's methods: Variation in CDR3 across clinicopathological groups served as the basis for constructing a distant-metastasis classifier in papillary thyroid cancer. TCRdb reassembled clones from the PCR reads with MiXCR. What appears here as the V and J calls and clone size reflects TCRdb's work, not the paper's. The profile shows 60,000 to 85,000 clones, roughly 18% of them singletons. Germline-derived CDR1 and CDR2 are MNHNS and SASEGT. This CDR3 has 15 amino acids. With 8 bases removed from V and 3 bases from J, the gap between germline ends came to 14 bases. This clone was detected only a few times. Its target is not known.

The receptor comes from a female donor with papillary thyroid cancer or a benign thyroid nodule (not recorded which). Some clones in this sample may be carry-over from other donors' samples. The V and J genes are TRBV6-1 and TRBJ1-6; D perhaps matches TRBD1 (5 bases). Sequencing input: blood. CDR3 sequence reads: CASGGVPFYNSPLHF. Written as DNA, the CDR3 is TGTGCCAGCGGGGGAGTCCCGTTCTATAATTCACCCCTCCACTTT.